One T cell receptor (beta chain) is described in this entry. These data belong to a study of T cell changes during pregnancy in multiple sclerosis. The germline V gene has CDR1 SNHLY and CDR2 FYNNEI. The CDR3 runs 14 residues. Trimming removed 8 bases from V and 0 bases from J; junction bases left unmatched: 6. Sequencing used immunoSEQ multiplex PCR; TCRdb keeps in-frame clones, though not all of them. Of about 85,000 clones in the sample, roughly nine tenths were seen once. This material consisted of peripheral blood, taken in the first trimester of pregnancy. This chain uses TRBV2 with TRBJ2-7; 8 nucleotides align to TRBD2. The clonotype originates from a female donor with multiple sclerosis, enrolled in a pregnancy study. CDR3 nucleotide sequence: TGTGCCAGCTCTCGGGGGGGGGCCTCCTACGAGCAGTACTTC. Translated: CASSRGGASYEQYF.